Listed here are 30 T cell receptor beta chains from one sample, sequenced in a study of blood T cell repertoires in COVID-19. Sequencing was performed with immunoSEQ multiplex PCR; in TCRdb, only in-frame clones are kept and a portion is missing. Of some 200,000 clones detected, about 80% appear once; the ten largest clones hold approximately 3%. The sequencing sample was made of peripheral blood. The receptors were gathered from a woman aged 25 to 39 who had recovered from COVID-19.

This chain links TRBV6-1 with TRBJ2-7, with TRBD2 identical over 7 bases. This CDR3 contains 14 residues. Trimming took 3 bases from V and 3 from J; bases not matched to a gene: 5. Germline CDR1 reads MNHNS; CDR2 reads SASEGT. This chain's CDR3 is CASSDEAGVYEQYF. The CDR3 bases are TGTGCCAGCAGTGACGAGGCGGGAGTCTACGAGCAGTACTTC.

This chain uses TRBV5-4 with TRBJ2-1, with 10 bases aligning to TRBD2. After removal of 0 bases from V and 6 bases from J, the junction contained 9 bases not matched to a gene. The CDR3 covers 17 residues. The germline CDR1 and CDR2 sequences are SGHNT and YYREEE (reference sequence). CDR3 DNA: TGTGCCAGCAGCTTGGATACTAGCGGGAAAGCAATCAATGAGCAGTTCTTC. Translating gives CASSLDTSGKAINEQFF.

Comment on this clone: The sample holds other DNA sequences that translate to the same CDR3. The chain employs TRBV7-3 and TRBJ2-3, with D hard to call. V lost 5 bases and J lost 1, with 7 bases in between. This CDR3 has 13 amino acids. Germline V gives CDR1 SGHTA, CDR2 FQGTGA. Here the CDR3 reads CASSPGGTDTQYF. As DNA, the CDR3 is TGTGCCAGCAGCCCCGGAGGCACAGATACGCAGTATTTT.

This chain uses TRBV9 with TRBJ2-3; TRBD2 matches 10 bases. CDR1 and CDR2 (germline): SGDLS, YYNGEE. The CDR3 is 15 residues long. The trim removed 5 bases at V and 3 bases at J, leaving 6 bases unmatched. Here the CDR3 reads CASRKAGGRTDTQYF. The DNA for the CDR3 is TGTGCCAGCAGAAAAGCGGGAGGGCGAACAGATACGCAGTATTTT.

This clone appeared a single time. This chain uses TRBV6-1 with TRBJ2-1; D is possibly TRBD2 (5 bases). This CDR3 comprises 12 residues. CDR1 and CDR2 (germline): MNHNS, SASEGT. Trimming cost V 3 bases and J 10 bases, with 10 bases left between them. The CDR3 sequence is CASSDGLWEQFF. The CDR3 bases are TGTGCCAGCAGTGACGGACTGTGGGAGCAGTTCTTC.

V gene TRBV6-5 combines with J gene TRBJ1-2; D is perhaps TRBD1 (6 bases). This CDR3 spans 15 amino acids. Trimming shortened V by 6 bases and J by 2 bases, and 16 bases separated the two germline ends. From germline, CDR1 is MNHEY and CDR2 SVGAGI. CDR3 amino acids: CASRPPGQRNYGYTF. The CDR3 DNA sequence: TGTGCCAGCAGGCCACCGGGACAAAGAAACTATGGCTACACCTTC.

The CDR3 sequence is CASRITRSAYEQYF. The CDR3 DNA sequence: TGTGCCAGCAGGATAACTAGGTCGGCCTACGAGCAGTACTTC. The V call is TRBV2, the J call TRBJ2-7, with a tentative D call TRBD2 (5 bases). V lost 6 bases and J lost 2, with 14 bases in between. This CDR3 spans 14 amino acids. The V gene's germline CDR1 is SNHLY and CDR2 FYNNEI.

The chain is built from TRBV18 and TRBJ2-1; TRBD1 might be the D (6 bases). The CDR3 runs to 15 residues. V lost 3 bases to trimming and J lost 5 bases, with 14 bases between them. Germline-derived CDR1 and CDR2 are KGHSH and LQKENI. The CDR3 loop reads CASSPPTGLNNEQFF. As DNA, the CDR3 is TGTGCCAGCTCACCTCCCACAGGGCTGAACAATGAGCAGTTCTTC.

This clone has a single count. This chain connects TRBV18 to TRBJ2-3; 10 bases agree with TRBD2. CDR3 length: 15 amino acids. The V and J ends lost 2 bases and 3 bases, in that order; junction bases with no gene match: 2. Germline values: CDR1 KGHSH, CDR2 LQKENI. CDR3 in amino acids: CASSPSSGRTDTQYF. CDR3 DNA sequence: TGTGCCAGCTCACCATCTAGCGGGAGAACAGATACGCAGTATTTT. The entire variable domain, with the rest obtained from reference TRBV18 and TRBJ2-3, is as follows: NAGVMQNPRHLVRRRGQEARLRCSPMKGHSHVYWYRQLPEEGLKFMVYLQKENIIDESGMPKERFSAEFPKEGPSILRIQQVVRGDSAAYFCASSPSSGRTDTQYFGPGTRLTVL.

This clone appeared a few times. J is TRBJ1-5 and V is TRBV19, with D unclear. The V and J ends lost 0 bases and 0 bases respectively, with 12 bases between them. The germline gives CDR1 LNHDA, CDR2 SQIVND (reference sequence). CDR3 size: 17 residues. CDR3 DNA sequence: TGTGCCAGTAGTATAGATGGTGGAGGGATTAGCAATCAGCCCCAGCATTTT. It yields the protein CASSIDGGGISNQPQHF.

J is TRBJ2-4 and V is TRBV3-1 (or the pseudogene TRBV3-2), with TRBD1 identical over 8 bases. Germline lookup yields CDR1 LGHDT and CDR2 YNNKEL (reference sequence). Germline trimming cut 2 bases from V and 1 base from J; bases unmatched to any gene: 7. CDR3 length: 17 amino acids. CDR3 DNA sequence: TGTGCCAGCAGCCAAAATTTACGGGACAGGGCCAAAAACATTCAGTACTTC. Its translation is CASSQNLRDRAKNIQYF.

This clone appeared a few times. The CDR3 sequence is CASSWGARGFSYNEQFF. CDR3 nucleotides: TGTGCCAGCAGTTGGGGTGCGCGGGGCTTCTCCTACAATGAGCAGTTCTTC. The rearrangement uses TRBV28 and TRBJ2-1, with a tentative D call TRBD2 (6 bases). The CDR3 covers 17 residues. Looked up from germline, CDR1 is MDHEN and CDR2 is SYDVKM. The ends were cut back, 4 bases at V and 0 bases at J, with 16 bases in the middle.

V is TRBV25-1 and J is TRBJ1-2; 7 nucleotides line up with TRBD1. The germline gives CDR1 MGHDK, CDR2 SYGVNS. V shed 4 bases, J shed 8 bases, and the junction held 16 bases outside the gene matches. CDR3 length: 16 amino acids. Here the CDR3 reads CASSAAPGGGREGYTF. The CDR3 region has the DNA TGTGCCAGCAGTGCCGCTCCAGGGGGTGGGAGAGAGGGCTACACCTTC.

This clone was seen only once. The chain combines TRBV19 with TRBJ1-1; TRBD1 matches 7 bases. Unmatched junction bases numbered 8, after V lost 3 bases and J lost 7 bases. The CDR3 length is 14 residues. The germline V gene encodes CDR1 LNHDA and CDR2 SQIVND (reference sequence). CDR3 nucleotide sequence: TGTGCCAGTAGTATCCCCGGACAGGAGGGTGAAGCTTTCTTT. Translating gives CASSIPGQEGEAFF. Supplemented by reference TRBV19 and TRBJ1-1, the full variable domain reads DGGITQSPKYLFRKEGQNVTLSCEQNLNHDAMYWYRQDPGQGLRLIYYSQIVNDFQKGDIAEGYSVSREKKESFPLTVTSAQKNPTAFYLCASSIPGQEGEAFFGQGTRLTVV.

The V call is TRBV19, the J call TRBJ1-6; perhaps TRBD1 as D (6 bases). V lost 5 bases to trimming and J lost 11 bases, with 13 bases between them. The CDR3 sequence is 13 residues long. CDR1 LNHDA and CDR2 SQIVND come from the germline V gene (reference sequence). This CDR3 is CASSLQGVPPLHF. The CDR3 DNA is TGTGCCAGTAGTCTACAGGGTGTCCCACCCCTCCACTTT.

The chain recombines TRBV7-8 with TRBJ1-4; 8 bases agree with TRBD1. V lost 1 base and J lost 6; bases outside the gene matches: 1. The CDR3 runs to 14 residues. From germline, CDR1 is SGHVS and CDR2 FQNEAQ. The CDR3 here is CASSLGQGHEKLFF. The CDR3 DNA is TGTGCCAGCAGCTTAGGACAGGGGCATGAAAAACTGTTTTTT.

This clone occurred once. V gene TRBV13 combines with J gene TRBJ2-1, with a possible D match to TRBD1 (6 bases). Trimming removed 5 bases at V and 0 bases at J, with 14 bases between. The CDR3 is 16 residues long. Germline CDR1 is PRHDT and CDR2 is FYEKMQ (reference sequence). CDR3 sequence: CASSLTGSFSYNEQFF. The CDR3 DNA sequence: TGTGCCAGCAGCCTCACAGGGTCTTTCTCCTACAATGAGCAGTTCTTC.

V and J are TRBV27 and TRBJ1-5; TRBD1 matches at 8 bases. The ends lost 1 base at V and 5 bases at J; junction bases unmatched: 1. CDR1 MNHEY and CDR2 SMNVEV come from the germline V gene (reference sequence). CDR3 size: 14 residues. CDR3 in DNA: TGTGCCAGCAGTTTATACAGGGGGTATCAGCCCCAGCATTTT. Translating gives CASSLYRGYQPQHF.

CDR3 in amino acids: CASSFSADTQYF. CDR3 nucleotides: TGTGCCAGCAGTTTTAGCGCTGATACGCAGTATTTT. V and J are TRBV6-5 and TRBJ2-3, with TRBD2 as a possible D gene (5 bases). Trimming shortened V by 4 bases and J by 6 bases, and 8 bases separated the two germline ends. This CDR3 is 12 amino acids long. Germline loops: CDR1 MNHEY, CDR2 SVGAGI.

The J gene is TRBJ2-7, the V gene TRBV4-2; the match to TRBD2 covers 7 bases. There are 15 residues in the CDR3. CDR1 LGHNA and CDR2 YNFKEQ come from the germline V gene. V lost 2 bases to trimming and J lost 2 bases; unmatched junction nucleotides: 6. The DNA of the CDR3 is TGTGCCAGCAGCCAAAGGGCCAGCGGGACCTACGAGCAGTACTTC. Its protein product is CASSQRASGTYEQYF.

This clone was counted between two and nine times. This chain connects TRBV19 to TRBJ2-2, with a possible D match to TRBD1 (5 bases). Per germline, CDR1 LNHDA and CDR2 SQIVND (reference sequence). The CDR3 extends over 15 amino acids. V was cut by 3 bases and J by 6 bases, with 14 bases left in between. The CDR3 nucleotides read TGTGCCAGTAGTATTCATAGGGGCAGGGCCGGGGAGCTGTTTTTT. It encodes CASSIHRGRAGELFF.

The chain uses TRBV5-4 and TRBJ2-3; 11 nucleotides line up with TRBD2. J was trimmed by 3 bases and V by 1 base; bases with no gene match: 7. CDR3 length equals 17 residues. From germline, CDR1 is SGHNT and CDR2 YYREEE (reference sequence). CDR3 nucleotides: TGTGCCAGCAGCTTGTGGATAGCGGGAGGGGGGACAGATACGCAGTATTTT. This gives the protein CASSLWIAGGGTDTQYF.

This sequence joins TRBV9 and TRBJ2-6, with 7 nucleotides matching TRBD2. Trimming cost V 6 bases and J 0 bases; bases outside gene matches: 6. In germline, CDR1 is SGDLS, CDR2 YYNGEE. CDR3 length equals 16 residues. CDR3 loop: CASIGSGHSGANVLTF. The CDR3 nucleotides are TGTGCCAGCATCGGTAGCGGGCACTCTGGGGCCAACGTCCTGACTTTC.

CDR3 sequence: CATSDPGTEAFF. The CDR3 coding sequence is TGTGCCACCAGTGACCCCGGTACTGAAGCTTTCTTT. The V and J genes are TRBV24-1 and TRBJ1-1; D is undetermined. Germline CDR1 is KGHDR and CDR2 is SFDVKD. The CDR3 spans 12 residues. The ends were cut back, 4 bases at V and 5 bases at J, with 7 bases in the middle.

The chain recombines TRBV30 with TRBJ1-1; D is unresolved. CDR3 length: 15 amino acids. The V and J ends lost 2 bases and 0 bases respectively, with 13 bases between them. Germline V CDR1 and CDR2: GTSNPN, SVGIG (reference sequence). In DNA, the CDR3 is TGTGCCTGGAGTCCGGTGGGCAGGCTGAACACTGAAGCTTTCTTT. It codes for CAWSPVGRLNTEAFF. Looking up the rest from reference TRBV30 and TRBJ1-1 gives the full variable domain: SQTIHQWPATLVQPVGSPLSLECTVEGTSNPNLYWYRQAAGRGLQLLFYSVGIGQISSEVPQNLSASRPQDRQFILSSKKLLLSDSGFYLCAWSPVGRLNTEAFFGQGTRLTVV.

The chain combines TRBV6-5 with TRBJ1-5; D not resolved. This CDR3 has 14 amino acids. Germline CDR1 MNHEY, CDR2 SVGAGI. The V end was cut by 2 bases, the J end by 4 bases, with 9 bases between. The CDR3 sequence is CASSYKGGNQPQHF. The CDR3 DNA follows: TGTGCCAGCAGTTACAAGGGAGGGAATCAGCCCCAGCATTTT.

The CDR3 spells CASSLGWLADTQYF. DNA for the CDR3: TGTGCCAGCAGCTTGGGTTGGCTTGCAGATACGCAGTATTTT. The chain uses TRBV5-6 and TRBJ2-3, with no clear D. In germline, CDR1 is SGHDT, CDR2 YYEEEE. V lost 0 bases and J lost 4, with 9 bases in between. This CDR3 has 14 residues.

The chain is built from TRBV19 and TRBJ1-5; D is undetermined. This CDR3 comprises 15 residues. V dropped 5 bases and J dropped 6 bases, with 17 bases sitting between them. Germline values: CDR1 LNHDA, CDR2 SQIVND (reference sequence). The CDR3 nucleotides read TGTGCCAGTAGTGCGGGGTCCTTAGGCGGTCAGCCCCAGCATTTT. It specifies CASSAGSLGGQPQHF.

This chain links TRBV28 with TRBJ2-1; 15 bases are shared with TRBD2. The V segment lost 3 bases and the J segment 9 bases; nucleotides outside the gene matches: 3. Looked up from germline, CDR1 is MDHEN and CDR2 is SYDVKM. This CDR3 is built from 15 residues. The CDR3 spells CASSFGTSGRREQFF. The CDR3 DNA reads as TGTGCCAGCAGTTTTGGGACTAGCGGGAGGCGTGAGCAGTTCTTC.

The CDR3 region has the DNA TGTGCCTGGGGGAAGCGGGAGGCTTTCACAGATACGCAGTATTTT. Translation: CAWGKREAFTDTQYF. The chain uses TRBV30 and TRBJ2-3; 9 bases match TRBD2. The J segment lost 2 bases and the V segment lost 5 bases, leaving 8 bases of the junction unmatched. Germline assignment: CDR1 GTSNPN and CDR2 SVGIG (reference sequence). This CDR3 has 15 amino acids.